Listed below are T cell receptor beta chains from one sample, sequenced in a study of T cell changes during pregnancy in multiple sclerosis. The table came from immunoSEQ multiplex PCR; TCRdb's copy has only in-frame clones and leaves some out. Among 85,000 to 100,000 clones, 85% to 95% were seen once, and the ten largest hold around 0.93%. This specimen consisted of peripheral blood, obtained before pregnancy. Source of these receptors: a female donor with multiple sclerosis, enrolled in a pregnancy study. The conserved cysteine and the conserved F or W are not part of the CDR3 here. The D gene is left open where the match is weak.

TRBJ2-4 | TRBV27 | TRBD2 | ASSLGGGGPRAKNIQY
TRBJ1-1 | TRBV27 | TRBD1 | ASSLQGARFYTEAF
TRBJ2-7 | TRBV7-6 | . | ASSVGTEGYEQY
TRBJ1-1 | TRBV5-1 | . | ASSLGRGRQNTEAF
TRBJ2-1 | TRBV7-9 | TRBD2 | ASSLYSGHIDNEQF
TRBJ2-7 | TRBV30 | TRBD1 | AHRDRSYEQY
TRBJ2-3 | TRBV19 | TRBD2 | ASRISGGAADTQY
TRBJ1-1 | TRBV5-1 | TRBD1 | ASSFQGDEDTEAF
TRBJ2-7 | TRBV19 | . | ASSSRQGLGEQY
TRBJ2-7 | TRBV19 | . | ASSMGGAASYEQY
TRBJ2-3 | TRBV19 | . | ASKPLATDTQY
TRBJ2-6 | TRBV2 | TRBD2 | ASRPGLAVLSGANVLT